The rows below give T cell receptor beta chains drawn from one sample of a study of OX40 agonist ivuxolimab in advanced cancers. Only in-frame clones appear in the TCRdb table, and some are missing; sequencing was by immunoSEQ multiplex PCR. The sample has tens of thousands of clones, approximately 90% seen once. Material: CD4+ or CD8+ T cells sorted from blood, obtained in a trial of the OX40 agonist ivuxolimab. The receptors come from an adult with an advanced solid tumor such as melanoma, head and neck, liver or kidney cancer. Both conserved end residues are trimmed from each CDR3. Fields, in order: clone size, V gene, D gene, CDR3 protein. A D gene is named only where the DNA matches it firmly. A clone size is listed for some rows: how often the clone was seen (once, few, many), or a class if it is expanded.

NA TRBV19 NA ASSYDDRVNTEAF
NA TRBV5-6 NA ASSSFWPDSYEQY
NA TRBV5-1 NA ASSLDAGRTYEQY
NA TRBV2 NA ASHRQASLTDTQY
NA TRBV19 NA ASSMPGGAYGYT
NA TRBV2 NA ASSERGQVNEKLF
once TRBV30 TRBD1 AWSSQGARTEAF
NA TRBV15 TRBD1 ATSDKTGGGETQY
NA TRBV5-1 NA ASSLDQGTYGYT
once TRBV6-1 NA ASSRQESQPQH
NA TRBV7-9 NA ASSPQVDYGYT
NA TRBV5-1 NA ASSLTTVSTGELF
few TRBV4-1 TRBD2 ASSQVASGGRGQF
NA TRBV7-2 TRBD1 ASSLDYSTGQGDL
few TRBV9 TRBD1 ASSVDLPGQANSPLH
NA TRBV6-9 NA ASSTPGLRQSRANVLT
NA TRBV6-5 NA ASREVDYGYT
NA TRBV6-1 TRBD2 ASSVRLAGDNYEQY
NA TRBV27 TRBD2 ASSFPRGTSLNEQF
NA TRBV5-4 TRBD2 ASSFGGGLAGVTGELF
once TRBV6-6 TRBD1 ASSSGQGGKLF
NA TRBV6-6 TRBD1 ASSPGQGTYGYT
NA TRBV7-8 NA ASSEDRTDTQY
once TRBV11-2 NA ASSHIRGNNEQF
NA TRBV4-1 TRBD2 ASSQGEGPTYNEQF
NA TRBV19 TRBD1 ASSVGTAAYEQY
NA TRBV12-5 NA ASGSQGHTEAF
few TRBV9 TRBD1 ASKDRANTEAF
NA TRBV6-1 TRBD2 ASSPLAGGPNEQY
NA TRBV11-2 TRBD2 ASSLALAGGIYNEQF
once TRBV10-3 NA AISERLEADNEQF
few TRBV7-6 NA ASSFSLEQY
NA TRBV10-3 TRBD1 AISSPGQASGNTIY
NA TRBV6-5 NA ATQRGGPSYGYT
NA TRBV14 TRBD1 ASSVIQGVPRELF
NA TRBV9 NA ASSDAPFNEQF
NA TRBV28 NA ASSLLVYEQY
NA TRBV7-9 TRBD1 ASSLAGQGARGYT
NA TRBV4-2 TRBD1 ASSPRDSTGKIAKNIQY
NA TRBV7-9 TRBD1 ASSLGGQGGTEAF
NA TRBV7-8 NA ASTPRRANSPLH
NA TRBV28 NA ASTSGANHEQY
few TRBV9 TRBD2 ASSVRASGRSTDTQY